Listed here are 20 T cell receptor beta chains from one sample, sequenced in a study of early T cells in non-severe SARS-CoV-2 infection. Each CDR3 protein gets one entry after TCRdb re-called the 5' RACE reads with MiXCR. This table has 60,000 to 80,000 distinct CDR3 sequences, 9% to 15% appearing once. Sequenced sample: whole blood. The receptors were sampled from an adult who was a healthcare worker with PCR-confirmed SARS-CoV-2 infection or an uninfected control (not recorded which).

Ten or more counts support this clonotype. J is TRBJ1-1 and V is TRBV6-5; D is undetermined. Germline V gives CDR1 MNHEY, CDR2 SVGAGI. CDR3 length: 16 residues. Trimming left V 7 bases short and J 0 bases short, with 18 bases between. The CDR3 loop reads CASKTGLTGVNTEAFF. DNA for the CDR3: TGTGCCAGCAAAACGGGGTTAACCGGGGTGAACACTGAAGCTTTCTTT.

This clonotype was observed a handful of times. This sequence joins TRBV27 and TRBJ1-5; TRBD1 is a possible D gene (6 bases). CDR3 length equals 12 residues. Trimming pared 7 bases from V and 6 bases from J, leaving 10 bases between. From germline, CDR1 is MNHEY and CDR2 SMNVEV (reference sequence). CDR3 bases: TGTGCCAGCAACAGGGCCGGTCAGCCCCAGCATTTT. Protein: CASNRAGQPQHF.

This clonotype occurred many times. The chain employs TRBV20-1 and TRBJ2-3; D is uncertain. V lost 2 bases and J lost 2, with 11 bases in between. Germline CDR1 reads DFQATT; CDR2 reads SNEGSKA (reference sequence). The CDR3 is 14 amino acids. CDR3: CSARPSENTDTQYF. Here the CDR3 DNA reads TGCAGTGCTAGACCCAGCGAGAACACAGATACGCAGTATTTT.

This clonotype has only a few counts. The genes are TRBV18 and TRBJ1-2, with D maybe TRBD1 (6 bases). The germline CDR1 and CDR2 sequences are KGHSH and LQKENI. Trimming took 3 bases from V and 6 from J, leaving 14 bases between them. The CDR3 is 14 amino acids. CDR3 region: CASSPSNREDGYTF. Here the CDR3 DNA reads TGTGCCAGCTCACCCTCCAACAGGGAGGATGGCTACACCTTC. The full variable domain, rest sourced from reference TRBV18 and TRBJ1-2, is NAGVMQNPRHLVRRRGQEARLRCSPMKGHSHVYWYRQLPEEGLKFMVYLQKENIIDESGMPKERFSAEFPKEGPSILRIQQVVRGDSAAYFCASSPSNREDGYTFGSGTRLTVV.

The table lists this clonotype with a few counts. The chain links TRBV7-9 to TRBJ2-5; possible D gene TRBD2, 6 bases. The CDR3 is 14 residues long. Per germline, CDR1 SEHNR and CDR2 FQNEAQ (reference sequence). Trimming pared 1 base from V and 1 base from J, leaving 7 bases between. This CDR3 reads CASSLGSGQETQYF. DNA for the CDR3: TGTGCCAGCAGCTTAGGTAGCGGCCAAGAGACCCAGTACTTC.

This clonotype was seen repeatedly, ten times or more. This chain connects TRBV29-1 to TRBJ2-5; weak D call: TRBD2 (6 bases). CDR1 is SQVTM, CDR2 ANQGSEA, per germline. V lost 3 bases to trimming and J lost 7 bases, with 21 bases between them. The CDR3 loop spans 15 amino acids. As DNA, the CDR3 is TGCAGCGTTGACGGTGGGGCGCGGGTTAGCGGGACCCAGTACTTC. It yields the protein CSVDGGARVSGTQYF.

This clonotype came up many times. The chain joins TRBV19 to TRBJ2-1, with D perhaps matching TRBD2 (6 bases). This CDR3 contains 15 residues. The ends were cut back, 4 bases at V and 7 bases at J, with 17 bases in the middle. Germline V gene data show CDR1 as LNHDA and CDR2 as SQIVND (reference sequence). The CDR3, as DNA: TGTGCCAGTAGTACGCGGTTGGGACTTGATAATGAGCAGTTCTTC. This encodes CASSTRLGLDNEQFF. Based on the CDR3 plus reference TRBV19 and TRBJ2-1, the full variable domain is DGGITQSPKYLFRKEGQNVTLSCEQNLNHDAMYWYRQDPGQGLRLIYYSQIVNDFQKGDIAEGYSVSREKKESFPLTVTSAQKNPTAFYLCASSTRLGLDNEQFFGPGTRLTVL.

In its sample, this clonotype was seen a few times. The rearrangement joins TRBV7-8 to TRBJ2-3; D is unresolved. Germline CDR1 is SGHVS and CDR2 is FQNEAQ. The CDR3 runs 15 residues. V lost 1 base, J lost 1 base, and 9 bases lay in between. CDR3 nucleotide sequence: TGTGCCAGCAGCTTAGGACTCCGCGGCACAGATACGCAGTATTTT. Translation: CASSLGLRGTDTQYF.

CDR3 sequence (DNA): TGCAGCGTAGACGGGTCGAACAGGCCCGAAGCTTTCTTT. It encodes CSVDGSNRPEAFF. V usage is TRBV29-1 and J usage is TRBJ1-1; a possible D gene is TRBD1 (5 bases). The CDR3 extends over 13 amino acids. V was clipped by 6 bases and J by 8 bases, with 19 bases between them. Per the germline V gene, CDR1 is SQVTM and CDR2 is ANQGSEA.

This clonotype appeared many times. The rearrangement links TRBV29-1 to TRBJ2-1, with D uncertain. The V and J ends lost 1 base and 0 bases respectively, with 10 bases between them. CDR1 is SQVTM and CDR2 is ANQGSEA in the germline V gene. The CDR3 is 15 residues long. CDR3 coding DNA: TGCAGCGTTGAAGGCGGCGCCAGCTCCTACAATGAGCAGTTCTTC. Translated: CSVEGGASSYNEQFF.

This clonotype was counted ten times or more. The chain has TRBV6-5 and TRBJ2-7, with a possible D match to TRBD2 (5 bases). Trimming took 1 base from V and 5 from J, leaving 12 bases between them. The CDR3 has 14 residues. Germline V gene lookup returns CDR1 MNHEY and CDR2 SVGAGI. CDR3 sequence reads: CASSYFPDGNEQYF. The CDR3 DNA follows: TGTGCCAGCAGTTACTTCCCGGACGGGAACGAGCAGTACTTC.

This clonotype has more than one count but fewer than ten. The chain employs TRBV24-1 and TRBJ2-3; D is uncertain. CDR1 is KGHDR, CDR2 SFDVKD, per germline. The CDR3 sequence is 13 residues long. Between the trimmed V and J ends, which lost 7 bases and 5 bases, there was a span of 12 bases. CDR3 DNA: TGTGCCACCAGAGACACTATCGGAGATACGCAGTATTTT. Amino acid sequence: CATRDTIGDTQYF.

This clonotype was seen at least ten times. The V call is TRBV7-9, the J call TRBJ1-4; D unresolved. V lost 0 bases, J lost 3 bases, and 8 bases lay in between. CDR1 is SEHNR and CDR2 is FQNEAQ in the germline V gene (reference sequence). This CDR3 has 15 residues. The CDR3 protein is CASSLARRSNEKLFF. The CDR3, as DNA: TGTGCCAGCAGCTTAGCGCGAAGATCTAATGAAAAACTGTTTTTT.

This clonotype appeared many times. The chain employs TRBV7-8 and TRBJ2-5; no definite D call. Germline values: CDR1 SGHVS, CDR2 FQNEAQ. Between the trimmed V and J ends, which lost 8 bases and 2 bases, there was a span of 12 bases. CDR3 size: 13 residues. The CDR3 region has the DNA TGTGCCAGCCTCAGGTCTCGGCAAGAGACCCAGTACTTC. Translating it yields CASLRSRQETQYF.

The chain employs TRBV7-3 and TRBJ2-1, with no clear D. The ends were cut back, 2 bases at V and 2 bases at J, with 13 bases in the middle. The germline V gene has CDR1 SGHTA and CDR2 FQGTGA. CDR3 length: 16 amino acids. This CDR3 reads CASSLLLGTPYNEQFF. As DNA, the CDR3 is TGTGCCAGCAGCTTACTTCTCGGAACTCCCTACAATGAGCAGTTCTTC. Together with reference TRBV7-3 and TRBJ2-1, the CDR3 gives the full variable domain: GAGVSQTPSNKVTEKGKYVELRCDPISGHTALYWYRQSLGQGPEFLIYFQGTGAADDSGLPNDRFFAVRPEGSVSTLKIQRTERGDSAVYLCASSLLLGTPYNEQFFGPGTRLTVL.

This chain links TRBV20-1 with TRBJ2-1; 8 bases are a match to TRBD2. The CDR3 runs to 14 residues. In germline, CDR1 is DFQATT, CDR2 SNEGSKA (reference sequence). The V and J ends lost 4 bases and 2 bases, in that order; junction bases with no gene match: 4. The CDR3 region has the DNA TGCAGTGCTATCGGCGGGAGGCCCTACAATGAGCAGTTCTTC. Its protein product is CSAIGGRPYNEQFF.

This clonotype was recorded many times. The rearrangement uses TRBV29-1 and TRBJ2-3; 8 bases align to TRBD1. The junction had 11 bases not matched to a gene; V was cut back by 1 base and J by 2 bases. This CDR3 is 17 amino acids long. Germline CDR1 SQVTM, CDR2 ANQGSEA. CDR3 in amino acids: CSVEAPLKDRATDTQYF. For the CDR3, the DNA is TGCAGCGTTGAAGCCCCCTTAAAGGACAGGGCCACAGATACGCAGTATTTT.

This clonotype was seen only a few times. The chain employs TRBV28 and TRBJ2-3; TRBD2 might be the D (5 bases). V was cut by 6 bases and J by 2 bases, with 12 bases left in between. CDR1 and CDR2 from the germline V gene are MDHEN and SYDVKM. The CDR3 is 14 residues long. The CDR3 protein is CASRWGVVTDTQYF. Here the CDR3 DNA reads TGTGCCAGCAGATGGGGAGTGGTCACAGATACGCAGTATTTT.

This clonotype came up many times. This sequence joins TRBV27 and TRBJ2-5; D is uncertain. Germline lookup yields CDR1 MNHEY and CDR2 SMNVEV (reference sequence). The CDR3 sequence is 14 residues long. V was trimmed by 0 bases and J by 3 bases, leaving 8 bases between them. The CDR3 sequence is CASSLSGPEETQYF. The CDR3 coding sequence is TGTGCCAGCAGTTTATCAGGGCCGGAAGAGACCCAGTACTTC.

This clonotype was observed a handful of times. Sequence at one end of the junction differs from germline and may be a read error. The gene calls are TRBV6-1 and TRBJ2-1; a weak D match, TRBD2 (7 bases). Germline V CDR1 and CDR2: MNHNS, SASEGT. The CDR3 runs 15 residues. CDR3: CTSSERGAGKDEQFF. For the CDR3, the DNA is TGTACCAGCAGTGAACGGGGGGCGGGGAAGGATGAGCAGTTCTTC.